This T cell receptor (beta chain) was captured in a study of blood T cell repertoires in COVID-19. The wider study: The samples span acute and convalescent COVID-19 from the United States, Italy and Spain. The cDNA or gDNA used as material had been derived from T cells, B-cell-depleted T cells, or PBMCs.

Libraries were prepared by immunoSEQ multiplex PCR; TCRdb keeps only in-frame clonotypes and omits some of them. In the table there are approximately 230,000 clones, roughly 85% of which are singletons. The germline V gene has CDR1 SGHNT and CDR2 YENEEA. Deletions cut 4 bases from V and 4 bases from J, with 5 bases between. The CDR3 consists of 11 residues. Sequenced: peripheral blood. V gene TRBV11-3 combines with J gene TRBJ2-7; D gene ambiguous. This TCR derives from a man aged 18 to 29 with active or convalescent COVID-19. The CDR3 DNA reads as TGTGCCAGCAGCTCGGGTTACGAGCAGTACTTC. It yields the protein CASSSGYEQYF.